This section outlines one T cell receptor (beta chain) sequence together with its context. The antigen is unknown. An end of the junction differs from the germline gene, which may be a read error. A second PCR, run for 7 to 11 cycles, used a sample-barcoded 5' primer plus a J-beta primer mix. Every molecule of cDNA carried a tag from a template-switch adaptor with 12 random nucleotides. MiXCR was run by TCRdb on the 5' RACE reads, yielding one entry per CDR3 protein. Of approximately 730,000 distinct CDR3 sequences in the sample, roughly 47% are singletons; the top ten hold under 25%. The data were obtained in a study of blood T cells in healthy people across ages. General study points: The study found more naive CD4+ cells and higher diversity in long-lived than aged donors. The study lacked donor CMV status, which possibly confounded expanded clonotype changes. The study could not conclusively compare naive and antigen-experienced cells, given its unsorted PBMCs.

There are 15 residues in the CDR3. Looked up from germline, CDR1 is SGHTA and CDR2 is FQGNSA. Source material: blood. This receptor was taken from a woman aged 60-70 years in good health. V and J are TRBV7-2 and TRBJ1-6, with unresolved D. CDR3 DNA sequence: TGTGCCGGCAGCCCCCGTCTAGCAGAAAGCTCACCCCTCCACTTT. It encodes CAGSPRLAESSPLHF.